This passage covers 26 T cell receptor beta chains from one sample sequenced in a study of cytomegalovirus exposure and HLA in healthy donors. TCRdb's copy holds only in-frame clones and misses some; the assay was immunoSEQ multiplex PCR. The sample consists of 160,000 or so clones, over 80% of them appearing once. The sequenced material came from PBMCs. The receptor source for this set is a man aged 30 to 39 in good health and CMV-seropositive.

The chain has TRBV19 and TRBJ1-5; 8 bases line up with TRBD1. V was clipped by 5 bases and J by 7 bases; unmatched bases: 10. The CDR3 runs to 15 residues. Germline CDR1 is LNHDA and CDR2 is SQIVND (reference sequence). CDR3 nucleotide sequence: TGTGCCAGTAGTGTGATAACAGGGGGAAGGCAGCCCCAGCATTTT. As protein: CASSVITGGRQPQHF.

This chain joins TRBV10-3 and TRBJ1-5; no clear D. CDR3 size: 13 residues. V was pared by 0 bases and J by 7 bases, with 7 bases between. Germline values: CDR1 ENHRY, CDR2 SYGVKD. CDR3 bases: TGTGCCATCAGTGAGTCAGGGAGCCAGCCCCAGCATTTT. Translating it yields CAISESGSQPQHF.

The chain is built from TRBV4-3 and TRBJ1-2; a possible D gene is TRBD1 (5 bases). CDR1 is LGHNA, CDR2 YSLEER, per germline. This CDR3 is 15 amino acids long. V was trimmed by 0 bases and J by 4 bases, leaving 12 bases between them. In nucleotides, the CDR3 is TGCGCCAGCAGCCAAGATTGGGGGGGGAGCTATGGCTACACCTTC. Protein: CASSQDWGGSYGYTF.

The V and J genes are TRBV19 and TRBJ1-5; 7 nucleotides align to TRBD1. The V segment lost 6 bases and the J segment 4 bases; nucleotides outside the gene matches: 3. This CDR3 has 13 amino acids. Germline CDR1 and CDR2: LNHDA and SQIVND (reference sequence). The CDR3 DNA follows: TGTGCCAGTAGACAACAGGGGAATCAGCCCCAGCATTTT. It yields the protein CASRQQGNQPQHF.

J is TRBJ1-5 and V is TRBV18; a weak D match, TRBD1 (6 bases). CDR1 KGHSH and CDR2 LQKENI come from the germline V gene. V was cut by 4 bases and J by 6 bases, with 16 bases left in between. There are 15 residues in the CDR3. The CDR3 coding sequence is TGTGCCAGCTCACGTATTGCAGGGGAGGGTCAGCCCCAGCATTTT. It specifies CASSRIAGEGQPQHF.

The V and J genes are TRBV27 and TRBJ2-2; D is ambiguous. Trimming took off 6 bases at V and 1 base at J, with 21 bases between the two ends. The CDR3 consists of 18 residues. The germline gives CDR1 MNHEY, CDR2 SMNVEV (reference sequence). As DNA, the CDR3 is TGTGCCAGCAGCCTACGCGCTTTGTCGCAATTGAACACCGGGGAGCTGTTTTTT. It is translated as CASSLRALSQLNTGELFF.

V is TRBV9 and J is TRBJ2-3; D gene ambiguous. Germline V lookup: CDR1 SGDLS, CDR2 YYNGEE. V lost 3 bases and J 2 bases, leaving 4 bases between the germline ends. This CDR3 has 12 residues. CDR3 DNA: TGTGCCAGCAGCGCCTTCACAGATACGCAGTATTTT. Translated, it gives CASSAFTDTQYF.

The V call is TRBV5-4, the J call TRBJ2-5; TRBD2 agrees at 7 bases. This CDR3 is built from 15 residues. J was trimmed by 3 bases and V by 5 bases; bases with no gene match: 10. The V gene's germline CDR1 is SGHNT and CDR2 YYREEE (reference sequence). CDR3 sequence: CASSFASGDEETQYF. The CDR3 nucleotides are TGTGCCAGCAGTTTCGCTAGCGGTGACGAAGAGACCCAGTACTTC.

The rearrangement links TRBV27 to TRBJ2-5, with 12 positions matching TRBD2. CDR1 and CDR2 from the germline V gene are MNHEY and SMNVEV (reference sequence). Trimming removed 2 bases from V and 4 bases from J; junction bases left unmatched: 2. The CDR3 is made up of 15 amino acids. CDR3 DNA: TGTGCCAGCAGTTTAGCTAGCGGGGGGGGAGAGACCCAGTACTTC. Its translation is CASSLASGGGETQYF.

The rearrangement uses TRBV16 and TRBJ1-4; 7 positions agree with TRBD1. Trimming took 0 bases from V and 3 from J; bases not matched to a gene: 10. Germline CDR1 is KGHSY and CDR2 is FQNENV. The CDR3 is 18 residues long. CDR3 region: CASSQSRTGGMPNEKLFF. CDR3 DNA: TGTGCCAGCAGCCAATCGCGGACAGGTGGTATGCCTAATGAAAAACTGTTTTTT.

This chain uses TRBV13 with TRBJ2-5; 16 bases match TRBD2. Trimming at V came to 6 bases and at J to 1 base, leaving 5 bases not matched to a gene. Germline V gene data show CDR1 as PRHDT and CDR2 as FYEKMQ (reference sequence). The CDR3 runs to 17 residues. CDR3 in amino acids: CASSSGTSGGAQETQYF. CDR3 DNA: TGTGCCAGCAGTTCCGGGACTAGCGGGGGGGCCCAAGAGACCCAGTACTTC.

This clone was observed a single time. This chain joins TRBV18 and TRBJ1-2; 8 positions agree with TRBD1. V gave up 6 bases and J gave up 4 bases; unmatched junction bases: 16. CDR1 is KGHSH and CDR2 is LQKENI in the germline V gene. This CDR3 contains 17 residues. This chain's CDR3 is CASSVRDRLLGVYGYTF. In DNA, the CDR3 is TGTGCCAGCTCCGTCCGGGACAGGTTACTTGGGGTCTATGGCTACACCTTC.

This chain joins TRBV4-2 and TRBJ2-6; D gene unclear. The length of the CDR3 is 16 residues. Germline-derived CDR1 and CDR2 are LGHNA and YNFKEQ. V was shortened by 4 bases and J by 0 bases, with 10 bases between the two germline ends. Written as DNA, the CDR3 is TGTGCCAGCAGCCCCCAGGCACCCTCTGGGGCCAACGTCCTGACTTTC. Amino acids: CASSPQAPSGANVLTF.

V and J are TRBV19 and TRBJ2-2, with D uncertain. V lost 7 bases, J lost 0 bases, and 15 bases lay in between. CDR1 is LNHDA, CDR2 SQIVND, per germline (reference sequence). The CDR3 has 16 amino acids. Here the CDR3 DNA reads TGTGCCAGTAACATCATGGGCAGTCCGAACACCGGGGAGCTGTTTTTT. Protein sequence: CASNIMGSPNTGELFF.

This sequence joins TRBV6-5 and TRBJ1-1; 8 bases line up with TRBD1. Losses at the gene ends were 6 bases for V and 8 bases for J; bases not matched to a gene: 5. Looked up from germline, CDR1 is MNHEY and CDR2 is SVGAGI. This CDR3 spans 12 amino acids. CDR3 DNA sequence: TGTGCCAGCAGACAAGGGACAGGAGAAGCTTTCTTT. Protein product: CASRQGTGEAFF.

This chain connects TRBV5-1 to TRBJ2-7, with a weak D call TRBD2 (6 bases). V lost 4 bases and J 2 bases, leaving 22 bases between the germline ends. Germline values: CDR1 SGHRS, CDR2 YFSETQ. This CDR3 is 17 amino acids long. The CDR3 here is CASSHRITGTRTYEQYF. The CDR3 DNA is TGCGCCAGCAGCCATAGAATTACCGGGACTCGAACCTACGAGCAGTACTTC.

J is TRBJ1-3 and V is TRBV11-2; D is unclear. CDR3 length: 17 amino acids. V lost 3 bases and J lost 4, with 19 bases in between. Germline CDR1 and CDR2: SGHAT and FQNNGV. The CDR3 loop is CASSFGPQFVRGNTIYF. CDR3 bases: TGTGCCAGCAGCTTTGGCCCACAGTTCGTTCGGGGAAACACCATATATTTT.

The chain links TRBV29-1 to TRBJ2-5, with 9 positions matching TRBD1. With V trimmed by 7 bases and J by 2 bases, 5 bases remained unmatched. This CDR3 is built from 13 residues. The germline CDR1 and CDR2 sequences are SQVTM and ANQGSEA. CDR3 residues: CSAPTGGQETQYF. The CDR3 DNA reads TGCAGCGCCCCGACAGGGGGGCAAGAGACCCAGTACTTC.

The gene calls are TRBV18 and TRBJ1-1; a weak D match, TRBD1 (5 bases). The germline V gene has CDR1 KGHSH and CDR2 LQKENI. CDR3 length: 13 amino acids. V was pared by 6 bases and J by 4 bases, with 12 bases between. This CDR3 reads CASSADRLTEAFF. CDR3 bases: TGTGCCAGCTCCGCCGACAGACTCACTGAAGCTTTCTTT.

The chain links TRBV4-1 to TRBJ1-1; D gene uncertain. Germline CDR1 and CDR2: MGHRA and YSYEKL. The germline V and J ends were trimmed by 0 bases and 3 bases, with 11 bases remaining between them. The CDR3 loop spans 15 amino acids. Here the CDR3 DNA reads TGCGCCAGCAGCCAAGATCCGTCCTCCCACACTGAAGCTTTCTTT. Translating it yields CASSQDPSSHTEAFF.

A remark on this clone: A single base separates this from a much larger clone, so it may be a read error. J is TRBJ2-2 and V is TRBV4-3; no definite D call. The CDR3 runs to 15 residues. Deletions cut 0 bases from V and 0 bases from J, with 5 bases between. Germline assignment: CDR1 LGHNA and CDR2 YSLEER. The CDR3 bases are TGCGCCAGCAGCCAAGATCCCACGAACACCGGGGAGCTGTTTTTT. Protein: CASSQDPTNTGELFF.

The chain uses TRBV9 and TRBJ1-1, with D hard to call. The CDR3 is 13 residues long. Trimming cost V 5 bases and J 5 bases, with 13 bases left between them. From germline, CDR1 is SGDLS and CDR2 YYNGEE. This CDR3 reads CASSSGGGTEAFF. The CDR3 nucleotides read TGTGCCAGCAGTTCGGGCGGCGGGACTGAAGCTTTCTTT.

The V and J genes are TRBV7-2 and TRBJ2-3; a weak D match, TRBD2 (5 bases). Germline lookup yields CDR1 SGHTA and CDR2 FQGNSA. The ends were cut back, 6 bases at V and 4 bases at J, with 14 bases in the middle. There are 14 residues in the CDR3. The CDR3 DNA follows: TGTGCCAGCAGGCGGAATAGCGTCGCAGATACGCAGTATTTT. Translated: CASRRNSVADTQYF.

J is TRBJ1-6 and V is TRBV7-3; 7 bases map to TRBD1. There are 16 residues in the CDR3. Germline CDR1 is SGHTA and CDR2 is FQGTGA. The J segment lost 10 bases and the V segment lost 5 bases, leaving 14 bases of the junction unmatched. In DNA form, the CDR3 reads TGTGCCAGCAGCCCAGCTACAGGGGTAGGTATCTCACCCCTCCACTTT. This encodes CASSPATGVGISPLHF.

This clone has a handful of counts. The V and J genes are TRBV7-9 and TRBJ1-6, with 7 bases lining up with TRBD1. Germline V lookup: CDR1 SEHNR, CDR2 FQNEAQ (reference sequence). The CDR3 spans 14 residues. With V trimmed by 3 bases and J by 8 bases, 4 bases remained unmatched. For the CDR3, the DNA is TGTGCCAGCAGCTTTTGGACAGGAGATTCACCCCTCCACTTT. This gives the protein CASSFWTGDSPLHF.

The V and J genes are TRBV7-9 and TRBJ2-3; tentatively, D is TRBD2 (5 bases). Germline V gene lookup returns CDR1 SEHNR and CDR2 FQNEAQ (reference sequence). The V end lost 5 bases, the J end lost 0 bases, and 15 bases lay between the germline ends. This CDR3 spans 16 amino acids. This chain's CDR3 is CASSAERGRSTDTQYF. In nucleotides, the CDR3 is TGTGCCAGCAGCGCAGAACGTGGGAGAAGCACAGATACGCAGTATTTT.